This T cell receptor (beta chain) was sequenced in a study of shared clonotypes between healthy human individuals. Study-level information: Every donor yielded three CD4 naive, three CD4 memory, two CD8 naive and one CD8 memory plate. The study's findings and limits: Naive subsets generally had larger estimated richness than memory subsets. Genetic and exposure-history diversity was limited by the few donors.

The authors loaded 200 ng DNA, approximately 30,000 T cell genomes, into sorted-subset replicate PCRs. The table came from immunoSEQ multiplex PCR; TCRdb's copy has only in-frame clones and leaves some out. The sample carries about 110,000 clones, around 68% recorded once. The CDR3 spans 15 residues. Per the germline V gene, CDR1 is GTSNPN and CDR2 is SVGIG (reference sequence). The ends were cut back, 0 bases at V and 9 bases at J, with 15 bases in the middle. This clone was seen a few times. Its target is unknown. The sequence was collected from a woman aged 25 to 39 in good health. Specimen: memory CD8+ T cells sorted from blood. The subset was: CD45RO+ cells pooled with CCR7-negative TemRA cells. The chain employs TRBV30 and TRBJ1-6; D not resolved. CDR3 DNA: TGTGCCTGGAGTGTATTCGGCCCCTCCGGTTCACCCCTCCACTTT. Its translation: CAWSVFGPSGSPLHF.